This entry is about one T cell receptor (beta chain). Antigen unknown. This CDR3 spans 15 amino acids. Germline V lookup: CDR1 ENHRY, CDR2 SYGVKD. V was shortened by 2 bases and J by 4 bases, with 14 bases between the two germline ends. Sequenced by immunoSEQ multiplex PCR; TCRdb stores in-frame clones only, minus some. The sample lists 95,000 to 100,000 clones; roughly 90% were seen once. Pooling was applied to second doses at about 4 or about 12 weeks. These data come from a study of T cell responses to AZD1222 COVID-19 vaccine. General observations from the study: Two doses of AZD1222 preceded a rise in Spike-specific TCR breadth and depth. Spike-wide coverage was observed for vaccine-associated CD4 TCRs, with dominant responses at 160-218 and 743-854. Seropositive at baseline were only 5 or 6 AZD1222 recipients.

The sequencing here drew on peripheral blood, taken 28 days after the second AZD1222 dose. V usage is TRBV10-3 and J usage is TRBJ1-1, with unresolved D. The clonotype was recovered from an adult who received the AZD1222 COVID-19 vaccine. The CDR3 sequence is CAISEGEATSTEAFF. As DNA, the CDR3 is TGTGCCATCAGTGAGGGTGAGGCTACGAGCACTGAAGCTTTCTTT.